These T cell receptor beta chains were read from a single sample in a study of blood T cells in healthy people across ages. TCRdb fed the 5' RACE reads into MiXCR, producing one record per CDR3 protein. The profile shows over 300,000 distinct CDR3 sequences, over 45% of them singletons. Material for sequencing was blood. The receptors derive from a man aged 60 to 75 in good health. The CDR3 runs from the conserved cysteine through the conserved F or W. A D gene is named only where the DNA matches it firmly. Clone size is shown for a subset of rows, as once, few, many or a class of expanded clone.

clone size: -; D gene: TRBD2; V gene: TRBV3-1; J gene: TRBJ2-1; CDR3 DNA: TGTGCCAGCAGTCACGTGGGACTAGCGAGGAATGAGCAGTTCTTC; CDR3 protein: CASSHVGLARNEQFF
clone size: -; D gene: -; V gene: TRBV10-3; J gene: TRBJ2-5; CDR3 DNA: TGTGCCATCAGTGAAGGGGGTAGCAGGGACCAAGAGACCCAGTACTTC; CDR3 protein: CAISEGGSRDQETQYF
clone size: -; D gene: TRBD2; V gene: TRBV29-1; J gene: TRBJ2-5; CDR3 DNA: TGCAGCGCCCGGACTAGCTTGGAGACCCAGTACTTC; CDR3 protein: CSARTSLETQYF
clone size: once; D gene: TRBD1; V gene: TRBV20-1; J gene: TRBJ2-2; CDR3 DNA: TGCAGCCTCAAGGGGCAGGGGGACACCGGGGAGCTGTTTTTT; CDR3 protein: CSLKGQGDTGELFF
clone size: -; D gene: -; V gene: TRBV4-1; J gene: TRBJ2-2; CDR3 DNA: TGCGCCAGCAGCCAAGAACGCATCGGGGAGCTGTTTTTT; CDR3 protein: CASSQERIGELFF
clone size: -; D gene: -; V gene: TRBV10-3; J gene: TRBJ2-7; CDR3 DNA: TGTGCCATCAGTGGTACAAGTTACGAGCAGTACTTC; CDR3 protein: CAISGTSYEQYF
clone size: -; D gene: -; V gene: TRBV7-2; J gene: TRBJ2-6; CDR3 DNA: TGTGCCAGCAGCTTATTCGGGGGCTCTGGGGCCAACGTCCTGACTTTC; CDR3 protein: CASSLFGGSGANVLTF
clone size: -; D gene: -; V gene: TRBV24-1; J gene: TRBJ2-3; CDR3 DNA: TGTGCCACCAGTGATTGGGCAGGTCCAGATACGCAGTATTTT; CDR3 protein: CATSDWAGPDTQYF
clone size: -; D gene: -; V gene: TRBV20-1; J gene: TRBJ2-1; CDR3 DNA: TGCAGGGATGTGGGGTTTGGCTGTGTACAGCACAATGAGCAGTTCTTC; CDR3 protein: CRDVGFGCVQHNEQFF
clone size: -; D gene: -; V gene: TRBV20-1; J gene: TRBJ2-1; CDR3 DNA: TGCAGTGCTAGAGTACAGCACAATGAGCAGTTCTTC; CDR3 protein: CSARVQHNEQFF
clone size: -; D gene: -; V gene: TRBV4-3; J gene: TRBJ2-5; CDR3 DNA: TGCGCCAGCAGCCAAGATAAGGCTCGTGAGCAGTACTTC; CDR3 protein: CASSQDKAREQYF
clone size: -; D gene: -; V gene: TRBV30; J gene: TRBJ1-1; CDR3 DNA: TGTGCCTGGAGTGTACAGGGGAACACTGAAGCTTTCTTT; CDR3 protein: CAWSVQGNTEAFF
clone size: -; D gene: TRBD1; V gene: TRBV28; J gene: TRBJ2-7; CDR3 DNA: TGTGCCAGCAGCCAGAGGAGGACAGGGGTTGGTGAGCAGTACTTC; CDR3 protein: CASSQRRTGVGEQYF
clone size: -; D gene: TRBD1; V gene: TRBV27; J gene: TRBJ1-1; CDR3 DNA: TGTGCCAGCAGTTTCCCGGGACAGGGGGTCACTGAAGCTTTCTTT; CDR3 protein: CASSFPGQGVTEAFF
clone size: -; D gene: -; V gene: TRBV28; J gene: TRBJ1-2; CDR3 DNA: TGTGCCAGCAGAAGGACGCCCCCTAACTATGGCCACACCTTC; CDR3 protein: CASRRTPPNYGHTF
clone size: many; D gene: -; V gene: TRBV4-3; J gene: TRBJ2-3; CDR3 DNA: TGCGCCAGCAGCCAAGAACCCTTAAACACAGATACGCAGTATTTT; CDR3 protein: CASSQEPLNTDTQYF
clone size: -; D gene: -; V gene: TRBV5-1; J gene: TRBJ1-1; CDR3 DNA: TGCGCCAGCAGCGACCTCAGGTCCTCGAACACTGAAGCTTTCTTT; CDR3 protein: CASSDLRSSNTEAFF
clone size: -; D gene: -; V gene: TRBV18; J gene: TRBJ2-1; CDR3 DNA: TGTGCCAGCTCACCAGCGGGCAACAACGTCGGTGAGCAGTTCTTC; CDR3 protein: CASSPAGNNVGEQFF